These 32 T cell receptor beta chains share one sample of origin, sequenced in a study of blood T cell repertoires in COVID-19. TCRdb's copy holds only in-frame clones and misses some; the assay was immunoSEQ multiplex PCR. The data contain more than 300,000 clones, 88% of them seen just once; the ten biggest clones take up more than 1%. The sequenced material came from PBMCs or T cells enriched from blood (not recorded which). The receptors derive from a woman aged 18-29 years who had recovered from COVID-19.

CDR3 residues: CASRDMVGDYGYTF. CDR3 DNA sequence: TGTGCCAGCAGGGATATGGTGGGCGACTATGGCTACACCTTC. V usage is TRBV9 and J usage is TRBJ1-2; D unclear. CDR3 size: 14 residues. CDR1 SGDLS and CDR2 YYNGEE come from the germline V gene. The V and J ends lost 5 bases and 3 bases respectively, with 14 bases between them.

The genes are TRBV5-1 and TRBJ2-1, with 13 bases lining up with TRBD2. Trimming at V came to 9 bases and at J to 8 bases, leaving 11 bases not matched to a gene. Germline assignment: CDR1 SGHRS and CDR2 YFSETQ. The CDR3 extends over 15 amino acids. CDR3 sequence reads: CATNLLAGGPYEQFF. The DNA for the CDR3 is TGCGCCACCAATTTACTAGCGGGGGGGCCCTATGAGCAGTTCTTC.

Notes on this clone: Other DNA sequences from this sample encode an identical CDR3 as well. The CDR3 DNA reads as TGTGCCAGCAGTTTAGCAGGAAACTATGGCTACACCTTC. It yields the protein CASSLAGNYGYTF. The V call is TRBV27, the J call TRBJ1-2; D gene ambiguous. Germline lookup yields CDR1 MNHEY and CDR2 SMNVEV (reference sequence). The CDR3 totals 13 residues. The germline V and J ends were trimmed by 2 bases and 2 bases, with 6 bases remaining between them.

The chain combines TRBV7-3 with TRBJ2-1, with TRBD1 identical over 8 bases. The J segment lost 5 bases and the V segment lost 5 bases, leaving 8 bases of the junction unmatched. CDR3 size: 15 residues. From germline, CDR1 is SGHTA and CDR2 FQGTGA. The CDR3 DNA is TGTGCCAGCAGCCCTCGGACAGGGTTCAACAATGAGCAGTTCTTC. Encoded protein: CASSPRTGFNNEQFF.

The V and J genes are TRBV7-2 and TRBJ2-5; 7 bases are shared with TRBD1. Germline V CDR1 and CDR2: SGHTA, FQGNSA. CDR3 length: 16 residues. V shed 5 bases and J 2 bases; nucleotides not matched to a gene: 11. The CDR3 reads CASSETAGTVQETQYF. In nucleotides, the CDR3 is TGTGCCAGCAGCGAGACTGCCGGGACAGTTCAAGAGACCCAGTACTTC.

The rearrangement links TRBV11-2 to TRBJ2-2, with no clear D. The CDR3 extends over 14 amino acids. V gave up 3 bases and J gave up 2 bases, with 7 bases separating them. The germline V gene has CDR1 SGHAT and CDR2 FQNNGV. CDR3 protein: CASSFTANTGELFF. Written as DNA, the CDR3 is TGTGCCAGCAGCTTCACAGCTAACACCGGGGAGCTGTTTTTT. Variable domain in full (rest from reference TRBV11-2 and TRBJ2-2): EAGVAQSPRYKIIEKRQSVAFWCNPISGHATLYWYQQILGQGPKLLIQFQNNGVVDDSQLPKDRFSAERLKGVDSTLKIQPAKLEDSAVYLCASSFTANTGELFFGEGSRLTVL.

The chain carries TRBV29-1 and TRBJ1-1; TRBD1 agrees at 9 bases. From germline, CDR1 is SQVTM and CDR2 ANQGSEA. The CDR3 has 16 residues. V trimming: 6 bases; J trimming: 1 base; junction bases outside the gene matches: 12. CDR3 protein: CSVVGDRAYQNTEAFF. The CDR3, as DNA: TGCAGCGTAGTCGGGGACAGGGCTTACCAGAACACTGAAGCTTTCTTT.

The chain uses TRBV2 and TRBJ1-2; D is unresolved. V lost 4 bases and J 2 bases, leaving 11 bases between the germline ends. This CDR3 is 14 amino acids long. Germline lookup yields CDR1 SNHLY and CDR2 FYNNEI. The DNA for the CDR3 is TGTGCCAGCAGTGTGGGTGGACTAAACTATGGCTACACCTTC. Protein product: CASSVGGLNYGYTF.

The V gene is TRBV5-1, the J gene TRBJ1-1; 9 nucleotides agree with TRBD1. Germline CDR1 is SGHRS and CDR2 is YFSETQ. The CDR3 is made up of 14 amino acids. The ends lost 4 bases at V and 6 bases at J; junction bases unmatched: 7. The CDR3 spells CASSLGQGEPEAFF. The CDR3 DNA reads TGCGCCAGCAGCCTGGGACAGGGTGAGCCTGAAGCTTTCTTT.

The rearrangement links TRBV11-2 to TRBJ2-1, with 9 nucleotides matching TRBD2. Germline CDR1 and CDR2: SGHAT and FQNNGV. The ends lost 2 bases at V and 0 bases at J; junction bases unmatched: 8. The length of the CDR3 is 18 residues. CDR3: CASSLIKGGGASYNEQFF. DNA of the CDR3: TGTGCCAGCAGCTTAATAAAGGGCGGGGGGGCCTCCTACAATGAGCAGTTCTTC.

The chain uses TRBV19 and TRBJ1-6; D unresolved. Germline V gives CDR1 LNHDA, CDR2 SQIVND (reference sequence). This CDR3 has 14 amino acids. V was trimmed by 2 bases and J by 9 bases, leaving 11 bases between them. In nucleotides, the CDR3 is TGTGCCAGTAGTATATCGGGGTTCGGTTCACCCCTCCACTTT. Protein product: CASSISGFGSPLHF.

The V gene is TRBV4-1, the J gene TRBJ1-6; the D gene is possibly TRBD1 (5 bases). The CDR3 is 18 residues long. The germline V gene encodes CDR1 MGHRA and CDR2 YSYEKL. V shed 4 bases and J shed 0 bases, with 16 bases lying between them. The CDR3 spells CASSPKTVPSSYNSPLHF. CDR3 in DNA: TGCGCCAGCAGCCCCAAGACAGTGCCCAGCTCCTATAATTCACCCCTCCACTTT.

The V and J genes are TRBV7-9 and TRBJ1-3; weak D call: TRBD1 (6 bases). The CDR3 has 12 amino acids. Germline-derived CDR1 and CDR2 are SEHNR and FQNEAQ (reference sequence). V gave up 3 bases and J gave up 13 bases, with 13 bases separating them. The CDR3 region has the DNA TGTGCCAGCAGCTTTCAGGGGCCACCAATATATTTT. Translating it yields CASSFQGPPIYF.

The V gene is TRBV11-2, the J gene TRBJ1-4, with D unresolved. CDR3 length equals 14 residues. The ends were cut back, 1 base at V and 4 bases at J, with 7 bases in the middle. Germline CDR1 reads SGHAT; CDR2 reads FQNNGV. The CDR3 DNA sequence: TGTGCCAGCAGCTTAGGAGACATTAATGAAAAACTGTTTTTT. This encodes CASSLGDINEKLFF.

The chain uses TRBV3-1 (or the pseudogene TRBV3-2) and TRBJ1-1; unclear D gene. The V end was cut by 4 bases, the J end by 7 bases, with 22 bases between. The CDR3 extends over 16 amino acids. Germline V gene data show CDR1 as LGHDT and CDR2 as YNNKEL (reference sequence). CDR3 residues: CASSPGRLRAKLEAFF. CDR3 DNA: TGTGCCAGCAGCCCAGGCAGACTACGAGCCAAGCTTGAAGCTTTCTTT.

The V call is TRBV28, the J call TRBJ2-7, with 11 bases fitting TRBD1. The CDR3 consists of 13 residues. Trimming took 5 bases from V and 6 from J; bases not matched to a gene: 3. Germline loops: CDR1 MDHEN, CDR2 SYDVKM. CDR3 amino acids: CASSRTGGREQYF. In DNA form, the CDR3 reads TGTGCCAGCAGTCGGACAGGGGGCCGCGAGCAGTACTTC.

To note about this clone: Compared with germline, one end of the junction differs, possibly owing to a read error. V gene TRBV7-7 combines with J gene TRBJ1-4; D is unresolved. The CDR3 is 15 amino acids. The germline CDR1 and CDR2 sequences are SSHAT and FNYEAQ (reference sequence). The CDR3 protein is CASSPRRGPNEKLFF. The DNA of the CDR3 is TGTGCTAGCAGCCCCCGGCGTGGGCCTAATGAAAAACTGTTTTTT.

The chain has TRBV5-1 and TRBJ2-2, with D perhaps TRBD2 (7 bases). Trimming pared 4 bases from V and 5 bases from J, leaving 18 bases between. The CDR3 totals 16 residues. Germline V lookup: CDR1 SGHRS, CDR2 YFSETQ. DNA for the CDR3: TGCGCCAGCAGCCGGGGGGCAGTTCAACGGACCGGGGAGCTGTTTTTT. Translation: CASSRGAVQRTGELFF.

V is TRBV6-5 and J is TRBJ1-2; 11 positions match TRBD1. There are 16 residues in the CDR3. Germline V gene lookup returns CDR1 MNHEY and CDR2 SVGAGI. V was clipped by 0 bases and J by 4 bases; unmatched bases: 4. The CDR3: CASSYSGTGGIYGYTF. CDR3 nucleotide sequence: TGTGCCAGCAGTTACTCCGGGACAGGGGGAATCTATGGCTACACCTTC.

V is TRBV4-2 and J is TRBJ2-3; 8 nucleotides match TRBD2. The CDR3 loop spans 15 amino acids. Germline V CDR1 and CDR2: LGHNA, YNFKEQ. The V gene end was trimmed by 4 bases and the J gene end by 3 bases; junction bases not matched to a gene: 6. The CDR3 bases are TGTGCCAGCAGCCCCTCGGGGGGGAGAACAGATACGCAGTATTTT. Its protein is CASSPSGGRTDTQYF.

This clone was observed a few times. The chain couples TRBV7-9 to TRBJ2-1; TRBD2 matches 7 bases. CDR1 is SEHNR and CDR2 is FQNEAQ in the germline V gene (reference sequence). The trim removed 4 bases at V and 3 bases at J, leaving 15 bases unmatched. The CDR3 contains 18 residues. As DNA, the CDR3 is TGTGCCAGCAGCTCCATAAGAATAAGCGGGGTATACTACAATGAGCAGTTCTTC. Encoded protein: CASSSIRISGVYYNEQFF.

CDR3 in amino acids: CASSYSWAGPTEAFF. The CDR3 DNA follows: TGTGCCAGCAGTTACTCCTGGGCAGGCCCGACTGAAGCTTTCTTT. The chain couples TRBV6-5 to TRBJ1-1; D remains ambiguous. This CDR3 region has 15 residues. In germline, CDR1 is MNHEY, CDR2 SVGAGI. The germline V and J ends were trimmed by 0 bases and 5 bases, with 13 bases remaining between them.

This sequence joins TRBV11-2 and TRBJ2-5; no clear D gene. CDR1 and CDR2 (germline): SGHAT, FQNNGV. There are 11 residues in the CDR3. Trimming stripped 4 bases from V and 2 bases from J, with 2 bases between. CDR3 amino acids: CASSSQETQYF. The CDR3 DNA reads as TGTGCCAGCAGCTCACAAGAGACCCAGTACTTC. The variable domain in full, with the rest retrieved from reference TRBV11-2 and TRBJ2-5, is EAGVAQSPRYKIIEKRQSVAFWCNPISGHATLYWYQQILGQGPKLLIQFQNNGVVDDSQLPKDRFSAERLKGVDSTLKIQPAKLEDSAVYLCASSSQETQYFGPGTRLLVL.

This sequence joins TRBV20-1 and TRBJ1-2; tentatively, D is TRBD1 (6 bases). Trimming cost V 3 bases and J 4 bases, with 9 bases left between them. The CDR3 contains 12 residues. Per germline, CDR1 DFQATT and CDR2 SNEGSKA (reference sequence). In nucleotides, the CDR3 is TGCAGTGCTAGTCAGGGGCCCTATGGCTACACCTTC. This sequence encodes CSASQGPYGYTF.

This clone showed up just once. The V gene is TRBV7-2, the J gene TRBJ1-1; D is possibly TRBD1 (5 bases). Germline V gene sequence: CDR1 SGHTA, CDR2 FQGNSA. The CDR3 sequence is 14 residues long. Trimming removed 4 bases at V and 4 bases at J, with 13 bases between. CDR3 sequence (DNA): TGTGCCAGCAGCTCATACAGGTCCGGCACTGAAGCTTTCTTT. This gives the protein CASSSYRSGTEAFF.

This rearrangement joins TRBV6-1 to TRBJ1-2; 11 nucleotides align to TRBD1. This CDR3 has 17 residues. V lost 3 bases to trimming and J lost 4 bases; unmatched junction nucleotides: 10. The germline V gene encodes CDR1 MNHNS and CDR2 SASEGT. The CDR3 loop is CASSDSVGTGGSYGYTF. CDR3 coding DNA: TGTGCCAGCAGTGATAGCGTGGGGACAGGGGGATCCTATGGCTACACCTTC.

A few counts support this clone. This chain uses TRBV9 with TRBJ1-2; tentative D call: TRBD1 (6 bases). V gave up 0 bases and J gave up 8 bases, with 14 bases separating them. The CDR3 covers 14 residues. CDR1 and CDR2 (germline): SGDLS, YYNGEE. This chain's CDR3 is CASSVEGDMAGYTF. The CDR3 DNA follows: TGTGCCAGCAGCGTAGAGGGGGACATGGCGGGCTACACCTTC.

This clone was seen only once. The rearrangement links TRBV27 to TRBJ1-6, with a tentative D call TRBD1 (6 bases). This CDR3 region has 14 residues. Trimming cost V 6 bases and J 9 bases, with 15 bases left between them. Germline V CDR1 and CDR2: MNHEY, SMNVEV (reference sequence). For the CDR3, the DNA is TGTGCCAGCAGCCCCCCAGGGGATAGTTCACCCCTCCACTTT. This translates into CASSPPGDSSPLHF.

The rearrangement links TRBV28 to TRBJ1-1, with no clear D. Germline CDR1 and CDR2: MDHEN and SYDVKM. The CDR3 runs 15 residues. With 5 bases removed from V and 4 bases from J, the gap between germline ends came to 17 bases. CDR3 amino acids: CASSPPRAGGTEAFF. The CDR3 bases are TGTGCCAGCAGTCCTCCACGTGCTGGCGGCACTGAAGCTTTCTTT.

This chain links TRBV15 with TRBJ2-2; tentatively, D is TRBD1 (5 bases). V was trimmed by 6 bases and J by 5 bases, leaving 16 bases between them. CDR3 length equals 15 residues. Germline CDR1 LNHNV, CDR2 YYDKDF (reference sequence). CDR3 sequence: CATRSRRVGTGELFF. For the CDR3, the DNA is TGTGCCACCAGGTCACGCAGGGTGGGAACCGGGGAGCTGTTTTTT.

This clone has more than one count but fewer than ten. The chain carries TRBV30 and TRBJ1-2, with 9 positions matching TRBD1. Germline V gene lookup returns CDR1 GTSNPN and CDR2 SVGIG (reference sequence). This CDR3 region has 13 residues. Trimming at V came to 5 bases and at J to 7 bases, leaving 8 bases not matched to a gene. The CDR3 loop reads CAWSPQGAVGYTF. The CDR3 bases are TGTGCCTGGTCGCCACAGGGGGCTGTTGGCTACACCTTC.

The rearrangement joins TRBV5-8 to TRBJ1-1; possible D gene TRBD1, 5 bases. The CDR3 has 14 amino acids. Germline V lookup: CDR1 SGHTS, CDR2 YDEGEE. With 6 bases removed from V and 5 bases from J, the gap between germline ends came to 17 bases. The DNA for the CDR3 is TGTGCCAGCATGATGGGACCGGGAGAGACTGAAGCTTTCTTT. Amino acids: CASMMGPGETEAFF.